This T cell receptor (beta chain) was captured in a study of OX40 agonist ivuxolimab in advanced cancers. Overall study: In this cohort, patients received ivuxolimab, an agonistic anti-OX40 (CD134) antibody.

Sequenced by immunoSEQ multiplex PCR; TCRdb stores in-frame clones only, minus some. Among 75,000 to 90,000 clones, 65% to 85% were seen once, and the ten largest hold around 7.5%. Findings of the study overall: The authors also found low normalized T-cell clonal expansion in some nonresponders.

Autoimmune disease history or systemic immunosuppression disqualified patients. Blood samples were obtained at baseline, cycle 4 day 1, and cycle 7 day 1. This CDR3 region has 17 residues. Germline V gene sequence: CDR1 MGHRA, CDR2 YSYEKL. J gave up 0 bases and V 5 bases, and 8 bases lay outside the gene matches. With respect to this clone: Its antigen remains unidentified.

This rearrangement joins TRBV4-1 to TRBJ1-4, with 8 bases matching TRBD1. Here the sequenced sample was CD4+ or CD8+ T cells sorted from blood, taken in a trial of the OX40 agonist ivuxolimab. The receptor's source is an adult with an advanced solid tumor such as melanoma, head and neck, liver or kidney cancer. The CDR3 here is CASSYPDRGATNEKLFF. The DNA for the CDR3 is TGCGCCAGCAGCTATCCTGACAGGGGAGCAACTAATGAAAAACTGTTTTTT.